One and the same sample provided the 6 T cell receptor beta chains below, sequenced in a study of Graves' ophthalmopathy and Graves' hyperthyroidism. RNA transcripts were the template, and TCR beta CDR3 regions were amplified from them. Second-round multiplex PCR came after a first-round RT-PCR that employed HTBI primers. TCRdb ran MiXCR on the multiplex PCR reads and lists one entry per CDR3 protein. The data hold more than 300,000 distinct CDR3 sequences, with approximately 18% observed a single time. The sample taken for sequencing was peripheral blood. All receptors come from an adult woman with stable Graves' hyperthyroidism.

This clonotype was detected many times. The chain links TRBV28 to TRBJ2-7; 9 positions agree with TRBD1. V was clipped by 4 bases and J by 5 bases; unmatched bases: 6. Looked up from germline, CDR1 is MDHEN and CDR2 is SYDVKM. There are 14 residues in the CDR3. The CDR3 bases are TGTGCCAGCAGTTCAAGACAGGGGGAAGACGAGCAGTACTTC. This translates into CASSSRQGEDEQYF.

The gene calls are TRBV12-3 or TRBV12-4 and TRBJ1-2, with a weak D call TRBD1 (5 bases). Trimming pared 2 bases from V and 8 bases from J, leaving 18 bases between. This CDR3 region has 15 residues. The CDR3: CASSLLVIGEDGYTF. The CDR3, as DNA: TGTGCCAGCAGTTTATTGGTAATAGGGGAGGACGGCTACACCTTC.

This clonotype has a count of ten or more. The rearrangement uses TRBV28 and TRBJ2-2; tentatively, D is TRBD1 (6 bases). Per the germline V gene, CDR1 is MDHEN and CDR2 is SYDVKM. The CDR3 is 13 residues long. V was shortened by 5 bases and J by 16 bases, with 20 bases between the two germline ends. This CDR3 reads CASSPRTATVTFF. The CDR3 DNA is TGTGCCAGCAGTCCTAGGACAGCTACAGTAACGTTTTTT.

This clonotype was observed at least ten times. This chain links TRBV28 with TRBJ2-7; the D is unclear. With 2 bases removed from V and 0 bases from J, the gap between germline ends came to 8 bases. The germline V gene has CDR1 MDHEN and CDR2 SYDVKM. The CDR3 is 14 residues long. In nucleotides, the CDR3 is TGTGCCAGCAGTTTAACGGTATACTCCTACGAGCAGTACTTC. Translating gives CASSLTVYSYEQYF.

As for this clonotype: A much larger clone is a single base away; this may be a read error. The CDR3 reads CASSLAGGDPKKIQYF. The CDR3 bases are TGTGCCAGCAGCTTAGCTGGGGGGGACCCCAAAAAGATTCAGTACTTC. The chain carries TRBV11-2 and TRBJ2-4, with 7 positions matching TRBD2. This CDR3 has 16 amino acids. Germline V CDR1 and CDR2: SGHAT, FQNNGV.

The chain links TRBV12-3 or TRBV12-4 to TRBJ1-1, with D unclear. Trimming stripped 6 bases from V and 0 bases from J, with 17 bases between. The length of the CDR3 is 16 residues. In DNA, the CDR3 is TGTGCCAGCAGCCAAATCTTCGGGCCCATGAACACTGAAGCTTTCTTT. Translating it yields CASSQIFGPMNTEAFF.